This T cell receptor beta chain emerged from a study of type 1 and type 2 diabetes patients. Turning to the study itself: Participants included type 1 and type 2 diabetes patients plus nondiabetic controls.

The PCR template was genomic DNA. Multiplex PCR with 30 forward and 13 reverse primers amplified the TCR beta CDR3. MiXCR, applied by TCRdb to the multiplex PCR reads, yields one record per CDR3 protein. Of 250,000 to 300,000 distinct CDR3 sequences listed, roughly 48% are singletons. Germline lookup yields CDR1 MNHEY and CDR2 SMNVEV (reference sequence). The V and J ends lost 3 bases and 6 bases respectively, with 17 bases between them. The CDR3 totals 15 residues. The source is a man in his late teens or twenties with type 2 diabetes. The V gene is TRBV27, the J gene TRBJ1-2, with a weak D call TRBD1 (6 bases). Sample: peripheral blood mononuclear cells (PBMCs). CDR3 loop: CASSFYRVPLHGYTF. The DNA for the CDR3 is TGTGCCAGCAGTTTCTACAGGGTCCCCCTCCATGGCTACACCTTC.